This passage covers 21 T cell receptor beta chains from one sample sequenced in a study of CD8+ T cells in alopecia areata. Sequencing used cDNA as its template, made by extracting RNA and reverse transcribing it. Data came from immunoSEQ multiplex PCR; TCRdb stores just in-frame clones and leaves some out. The sample has 220,000 or so clones; 50% to 70% are singletons. This material consisted of CD4+ T cells sorted from blood, taken at week 0. The receptors come from a human donor with alopecia areata.

The chain recombines TRBV7-3 with TRBJ2-1; possible D gene TRBD1, 6 bases. V was cut by 1 base and J by 4 bases, with 11 bases left in between. This CDR3 comprises 15 residues. Per the germline V gene, CDR1 is SGHTA and CDR2 is FQGTGA. The CDR3 DNA reads TGTGCCAGCAGCTTAAAGCCCGACAGGTACAATGAGCAGTTCTTC. It translates to CASSLKPDRYNEQFF.

The chain recombines TRBV11-2 with TRBJ2-3; TRBD2 matches 10 bases. The CDR3 consists of 16 residues. The V and J ends lost 3 bases and 6 bases, in that order; junction bases with no gene match: 9. CDR1 and CDR2 from the germline V gene are SGHAT and FQNNGV. The CDR3, as DNA: TGTGCCAGCAGCTTCCGACTAGCGGGTCGAGGTGATACGCAGTATTTT. Translated, it gives CASSFRLAGRGDTQYF. Based on the CDR3 plus reference TRBV11-2 and TRBJ2-3, the full variable domain is EAGVAQSPRYKIIEKRQSVAFWCNPISGHATLYWYQQILGQGPKLLIQFQNNGVVDDSQLPKDRFSAERLKGVDSTLKIQPAKLEDSAVYLCASSFRLAGRGDTQYFGPGTRLTVL.

This clone has only a few counts. The chain joins TRBV29-1 to TRBJ1-1; D call uncertain. This CDR3 spans 13 amino acids. V lost 6 bases, J lost 1 base, and 12 bases lay in between. The germline V gene has CDR1 SQVTM and CDR2 ANQGSEA. The CDR3 region has the DNA TGCAGCGTAGGGAGGGCTGAGAACACTGAAGCTTTCTTT. Its protein product is CSVGRAENTEAFF.

This clone appeared a single time. The rearrangement links TRBV29-1 to TRBJ1-3; D call uncertain. The CDR3 totals 15 residues. V was clipped by 4 bases and J by 0 bases, with 13 bases between them. Germline CDR1 reads SQVTM; CDR2 reads ANQGSEA. CDR3 DNA: TGCAGCGTTGTAACAGCACCTTCCTCTGGAAACACCATATATTTT. Translated, it gives CSVVTAPSSGNTIYF.

The chain has TRBV29-1 and TRBJ1-1, with D maybe TRBD1 (6 bases). Per germline, CDR1 SQVTM and CDR2 ANQGSEA. Trimming shortened V by 3 bases and J by 1 base, and 9 bases separated the two germline ends. CDR3 length equals 13 residues. CDR3 region: CSVDRTENTEAFF. The CDR3, as DNA: TGCAGCGTTGACAGGACAGAGAACACTGAAGCTTTCTTT. The variable domain in full, completed from reference TRBV29-1 and TRBJ1-1, reads SAVISQKPSRDICQRGTSLTIQCQVDSQVTMMFWYRQQPGQSLTLIATANQGSEATYESGFVIDKFPISRPNLTFSTLTVSNMSPEDSSIYLCSVDRTENTEAFFGQGTRLTVV.

The chain recombines TRBV2 with TRBJ2-2, with D hard to call. The CDR3 has 11 residues. V lost 6 bases and J lost 6, with 5 bases in between. Germline CDR1 reads SNHLY; CDR2 reads FYNNEI. In DNA form, the CDR3 reads TGTGCCAGCAGGGGATCCGGGGAGCTGTTTTTT. It yields the protein CASRGSGELFF.

Only a few counts were recorded for this clone. The J gene is TRBJ2-3, the V gene TRBV4-2, with 8 bases that match TRBD1. Germline CDR1 LGHNA, CDR2 YNFKEQ. Trimming took 4 bases from V and 3 from J; bases not matched to a gene: 3. The CDR3 extends over 14 amino acids. The CDR3: CASSLGQGTDTQYF. CDR3 sequence (DNA): TGTGCCAGCAGCCTTGGACAGGGAACAGATACGCAGTATTTT.

This clone was picked up a small number of times. V and J are TRBV20-1 and TRBJ2-3, with D perhaps matching TRBD2 (6 bases). CDR3 length: 11 amino acids. CDR1 DFQATT and CDR2 SNEGSKA come from the germline V gene (reference sequence). V was cut by 6 bases and J by 4 bases, with 8 bases left in between. The CDR3 DNA reads TGCAGTGCCCCTAGCGCAGATACGCAGTATTTT. Protein: CSAPSADTQYF.

This clone was seen a few times. V gene TRBV19 combines with J gene TRBJ2-3, with D unresolved. V was trimmed by 5 bases and J by 0 bases, leaving 6 bases between them. The CDR3 consists of 13 residues. Germline V gives CDR1 LNHDA, CDR2 SQIVND (reference sequence). This CDR3 is CASSHISTDTQYF. The CDR3 DNA reads as TGTGCCAGTAGTCACATTAGCACAGATACGCAGTATTTT.

The V call is TRBV5-1, the J call TRBJ1-1; 9 positions agree with TRBD1. Germline CDR1 is SGHRS and CDR2 is YFSETQ. The length of the CDR3 is 13 residues. The junction had 2 bases not matched to a gene; V was cut back by 4 bases and J by 4 bases. DNA of the CDR3: TGCGCCAGCAGCAGGGACAGGGTCACTGAAGCTTTCTTT. Encoded protein: CASSRDRVTEAFF.

In this sample, this clone turned up once. J is TRBJ1-5 and V is TRBV10-3; D is unclear. This CDR3 spans 13 amino acids. Deletions cut 4 bases from V and 1 base from J, with 5 bases between. CDR1 ENHRY and CDR2 SYGVKD come from the germline V gene. The CDR3 reads CAISGASNQPQHF. The CDR3 bases are TGTGCCATCAGTGGGGCGAGCAATCAGCCCCAGCATTTT.

The V and J genes are TRBV6-5 and TRBJ2-1; 11 nucleotides align to TRBD2. After removal of 2 bases from V and 7 bases from J, the junction contained 7 bases not matched to a gene. Germline-derived CDR1 and CDR2 are MNHEY and SVGAGI. The CDR3 sequence is 16 residues long. This CDR3 is CASSYPGLAGGNEQFF. The CDR3, as DNA: TGTGCCAGCAGTTACCCGGGGCTAGCGGGAGGAAATGAGCAGTTCTTC.

The V gene is TRBV4-1, the J gene TRBJ2-5, with TRBD1 matching over 9 bases. Per the germline V gene, CDR1 is MGHRA and CDR2 is YSYEKL. The V segment lost 4 bases and the J segment 5 bases; nucleotides outside the gene matches: 11. The CDR3 covers 16 residues. CDR3 coding DNA: TGCGCCAGCAGCCTTTCAGACAGGGGGAATGCGGAGACCCAGTACTTC. Translating gives CASSLSDRGNAETQYF.

The V gene is TRBV10-3, the J gene TRBJ2-7; a weak D match, TRBD1 (6 bases). With 11 bases removed from V and 1 base from J, the gap between germline ends came to 15 bases. This CDR3 is built from 13 residues. Germline CDR1 is ENHRY and CDR2 is SYGVKD. As DNA, the CDR3 is TGTGCCGTTGGACAGCAATCTTCCTACGAGCAGTACTTC. Amino acids: CAVGQQSSYEQYF.

The chain links TRBV29-1 to TRBJ1-4; D remains ambiguous. V was trimmed by 4 bases and J by 0 bases, leaving 9 bases between them. This CDR3 comprises 14 residues. Germline assignment: CDR1 SQVTM and CDR2 ANQGSEA. Here the CDR3 DNA reads TGCAGCGTTGGGATCCTTGCAACTAATGAAAAACTGTTTTTT. Its protein is CSVGILATNEKLFF. The whole variable domain, filled in from reference TRBV29-1 and TRBJ1-4, reads SAVISQKPSRDICQRGTSLTIQCQVDSQVTMMFWYRQQPGQSLTLIATANQGSEATYESGFVIDKFPISRPNLTFSTLTVSNMSPEDSSIYLCSVGILATNEKLFFGSGTQLSVL.

This clone was detected a few times. J is TRBJ2-6 and V is TRBV5-4; possibly TRBD2 for D (6 bases). CDR3 length equals 16 residues. V lost 6 bases, J lost 0 bases, and 13 bases lay in between. Germline CDR1 reads SGHNT; CDR2 reads YYREEE (reference sequence). CDR3 nucleotide sequence: TGTGCCAGCACACCCGGGGGACGCTCTGGGGCCAACGTCCTGACTTTC. Its protein product is CASTPGGRSGANVLTF.

The CDR3 DNA reads as TGCAGCGTTGGTTTGGGGGGGACTACAATTCAGTACTTC. This gives the protein CSVGLGGTTIQYF. The chain has TRBV29-1 and TRBJ2-4; 7 bases match TRBD2. Germline loops: CDR1 SQVTM, CDR2 ANQGSEA. This CDR3 region has 13 residues. Trimming cost V 4 bases and J 10 bases; bases outside gene matches: 10.

The gene calls are TRBV6-6 and TRBJ1-1, with 11 bases lining up with TRBD1. Germline loops: CDR1 MNHNY, CDR2 SVGAGI (reference sequence). V lost 7 bases to trimming and J lost 4 bases; unmatched junction nucleotides: 8. The length of the CDR3 is 15 residues. The CDR3 bases are TGTGCCAGCACCTATGATGGGACAGGGGGCACTGAAGCTTTCTTT. It is translated as CASTYDGTGGTEAFF.

This CDR3 is CASSFALNTEAFF. The CDR3 nucleotides are TGTGCCAGCAGCTTCGCTCTGAACACTGAAGCTTTCTTT. The chain has TRBV14 and TRBJ1-1, with no clear D. The V end was cut by 5 bases, the J end by 0 bases, with 7 bases between. Germline V gives CDR1 SGHDN, CDR2 FVKESK. The CDR3 runs 13 residues.

The chain is built from TRBV7-3 and TRBJ2-3, with no clear D. Germline V CDR1 and CDR2: SGHTA, FQGTGA. CDR3 length: 12 amino acids. The V end lost 5 bases, the J end lost 4 bases, and 7 bases lay between the germline ends. CDR3 in amino acids: CASSPDADTQYF. The CDR3, as DNA: TGTGCCAGCAGCCCGGACGCAGATACGCAGTATTTT.

V gene TRBV2 combines with J gene TRBJ1-6; no definite D call. The CDR3 runs 13 residues. V shed 3 bases and J shed 12 bases, with 12 bases lying between them. The germline V gene encodes CDR1 SNHLY and CDR2 FYNNEI. CDR3 residues: CASSDAQMVPLHF. As DNA, the CDR3 is TGTGCCAGCAGTGACGCGCAGATGGTACCCCTCCACTTT. The full variable domain, its missing parts supplied by reference TRBV2 and TRBJ1-6, is EPEVTQTPSHQVTQMGQEVILRCVPISNHLYFYWYRQILGQKVEFLVSFYNNEISEKSEIFDDQFSVERPDGSNFTLKIRSTKLEDSAMYFCASSDAQMVPLHFGNGTRLTVT.